The clone carrying this TCR beta chain came up a few times. This sample was taken from a study of T cells of healthy individuals. TCRdb re-derived calls from the 5' RACE reads in MiXCR, one entry per CDR3 protein. Among roughly 87,000 distinct CDR3 sequences listed, 17% were seen once. V shed 1 base and J shed 2 bases, with 13 bases lying between them. CDR1 and CDR2 (germline): LGHNT, FRNRAP. The CDR3 runs to 16 residues. The clonotype comes from a human donor in good health. The rearrangement uses TRBV12-5 and TRBJ2-3; D is possibly TRBD1 or TRBD2 (5 bases each). The CDR3 here is CASGLGTGRDTDTQYF. CDR3 DNA: TGTGCTAGTGGTTTGGGGACGGGGCGAGACACAGATACGCAGTATTTT.